This T cell receptor beta chain was identified during a study of T cells after yellow fever vaccination. V lost 0 bases and J lost 0, with 10 bases in between. The CDR3 covers 16 residues. Per germline, CDR1 SGHRS and CDR2 YFSETQ. This clonotype has a count of ten or more. One entry per CDR3 protein results from TCRdb running MiXCR on the 5' RACE reads. The sample has about 220,000 distinct CDR3 sequences, approximately 6.8% seen once. The specimen was CD4+ T cells sorted from PBMCs, collected on the day of the yellow fever booster vaccination. The chain is built from TRBV5-1 and TRBJ2-1; D is unclear. This clonotype was obtained from a man under 40 who received the YFV17D yellow fever vaccine. CDR3 DNA sequence: TGCGCCAGCAGCTTGGCCGCGGCAACCTCCTACAATGAGCAGTTCTTC. Translation gives CASSLAAATSYNEQFF. Based on the CDR3 plus reference TRBV5-1 and TRBJ2-1, the full variable domain is KAGVTQTPRYLIKTRGQQVTLSCSPISGHRSVSWYQQTPGQGLQFLFEYFSETQRNKGNFPGRFSGRQFSNSRSEMNVSTLELGDSALYLCASSLAAATSYNEQFFGPGTRLTVL.